This T cell receptor (beta chain) is drawn from a study of T cells and Merkel cell carcinoma outcomes (dated by TCRdb to about 2020). A note on the overall study: The tumor T-cell repertoire, together with T-cell density, was examined as a predictor of clinical outcome in patients with Merkel cell carcinoma.

The receptor library was made with the immunoSEQ multiplex PCR assay. Not all clones reach the TCRdb copy of this immuneACCESS table, which keeps in-frame sequences only. Checked studies attribute under half of the gap to unresolved V genes and leave the rest unexplained. Present in this sample are roughly 15,000 clones, around nine tenths of which were seen just once. The ten largest clonotypes hold 1.5% to 2% of the sample. Overall study results and their limits: According to the report, clinical outcomes in Merkel cell carcinoma patients could be predicted using T-cell density together with features of the T-cell repertoire.

The sample holds a few counts of this clone. Which antigen it targets is not known. Base-call qualities are not available, and no considerably larger clone is one nucleotide away. Via the germline V gene, CDR1 is SGHNT and CDR2 YENEEA. The V and J ends are trimmed by 2 bases and 6 bases, leaving 7 bases between them. From cysteine to phenylalanine, the CDR3 is 13 amino acids long. The read is trimmed to its CDR3 DNA, 39 bases read in frame from base 1. Samples were obtained from patients with Merkel cell carcinoma. Sequenced input: tumor tissue from Merkel cell carcinoma. Rearrangement joined TRBV11-3 to TRBJ2-2, with the D gene not confidently named. This receptor was identified in a human donor with Merkel cell carcinoma. In nucleotide form, the sequence is TGTGCCAGCAGCTTAAGGGTGTCCGGGGAGCTGTTTTTT. This gives the protein CASSLRVSGELFF.